Following are 26 T cell receptor beta chains from one sample sequenced in a study of blood T cell repertoires in COVID-19. Sequencing was performed with immunoSEQ multiplex PCR; in TCRdb, only in-frame clones are kept and a portion is missing. The sample gives about 160,000 clones, about 85% of which show up once; about 5.8% is in the top ten. Sequencing was done on a sample of peripheral blood. Receptors were obtained from a woman between 50 and 59 years old with COVID-19, enrolled during active disease.

V and J are TRBV14 and TRBJ2-2, with TRBD2 matching over 7 bases. V trimming: 4 bases; J trimming: 1 base; junction bases outside the gene matches: 12. Germline lookup yields CDR1 SGHDN and CDR2 FVKESK. CDR3 length: 18 residues. Written as DNA, the CDR3 is TGTGCCAGCAGCCTAAGAGGGAGGGGCGACCTGAACACCGGGGAGCTGTTTTTT. This codes for CASSLRGRGDLNTGELFF.

The chain combines TRBV2 with TRBJ1-5; 8 nucleotides match TRBD1. The junction had 6 bases not matched to a gene; V was cut back by 8 bases and J by 3 bases. The length of the CDR3 is 14 residues. The germline V gene has CDR1 SNHLY and CDR2 FYNNEI. The CDR3 loop reads CASGWTGNNQPQHF. In nucleotides, the CDR3 is TGTGCCAGCGGCTGGACAGGGAACAATCAGCCCCAGCATTTT.

The rearrangement uses TRBV5-6 and TRBJ2-6, with a tentative D call TRBD1 (5 bases). The CDR3 has 15 residues. CDR1 and CDR2 from the germline V gene are SGHDT and YYEEEE. The V and J ends lost 0 bases and 8 bases respectively, with 12 bases between them. The CDR3 loop is CASSLGSAGPNVLTF. CDR3 sequence (DNA): TGTGCCAGCAGCTTGGGGAGTGCAGGGCCCAACGTCCTGACTTTC. Variable domain in full (rest from reference TRBV5-6 and TRBJ2-6): DAGVTQSPTHLIKTRGQQVTLRCSPKSGHDTVSWYQQALGQGPQFIFQYYEEEERQRGNFPDRFSGHQFPNYSSELNVNALLLGDSALYLCASSLGSAGPNVLTFGAGSRLTVL.

The V call is TRBV3-1 (or the pseudogene TRBV3-2), the J call TRBJ2-1; D ambiguous. Trimming pared 1 base from V and 3 bases from J, leaving 10 bases between. This CDR3 comprises 15 residues. Germline CDR1 and CDR2: LGHDT and YNNKEL (reference sequence). The CDR3 region is CASSQGPTDYNEQFF. The CDR3 coding sequence is TGTGCCAGCAGCCAAGGGCCGACTGACTACAATGAGCAGTTCTTC.

The chain couples TRBV7-9 to TRBJ1-6; TRBD1 is a possible D gene (6 bases). V lost 4 bases and J lost 0, with 13 bases in between. CDR1 and CDR2 (germline): SEHNR, FQNEAQ (reference sequence). The CDR3 covers 17 residues. The CDR3 nucleotides read TGTGCCAGCAGCTCACGGACAGAGAGCTCCTATAATTCACCCCTCCACTTT. It specifies CASSSRTESSYNSPLHF.

This sequence joins TRBV4-1 and TRBJ2-5; D perhaps matches TRBD2 (7 bases). The CDR3 loop spans 13 amino acids. Germline V gene sequence: CDR1 MGHRA, CDR2 YSYEKL. Trimming left V 4 bases short and J 4 bases short, with 10 bases between. The CDR3 DNA is TGCGCCAGCAGCCCAAGGGGGGGAGAGACCCAGTACTTC. Protein product: CASSPRGGETQYF.

CDR3 in amino acids: CASSPPGAGSGVTEAFF. CDR3 nucleotide sequence: TGTGCCAGCTCACCACCTGGGGCAGGTTCGGGGGTTACTGAAGCTTTCTTT. The gene calls are TRBV18 and TRBJ1-1, with D perhaps matching TRBD1 (5 bases). Germline CDR1 is KGHSH and CDR2 is LQKENI. This CDR3 has 17 residues. With 0 bases removed from V and 5 bases from J, the gap between germline ends came to 19 bases.

This rearrangement joins TRBV7-6 to TRBJ1-5; the D is unclear. V shed 0 bases and J shed 0 bases, with 6 bases lying between them. This CDR3 is built from 15 residues. Germline V gene data show CDR1 as SGHVS and CDR2 as FNYEAQ. The CDR3 DNA follows: TGTGCCAGCAGCTTAGCGCCAGATAGCAATCAGCCCCAGCATTTT. Protein product: CASSLAPDSNQPQHF.

With regard to this clone: The junction departs from the called germline gene at one end, perhaps through a read error. This chain connects TRBV7-7 to TRBJ2-5, with 7 positions matching TRBD1. The germline gives CDR1 SSHAT, CDR2 FNYEAQ (reference sequence). The CDR3 is 15 residues long. The CDR3 DNA reads as TGTGCTAGCAGCCGAGACAGGGTCATAGGAGAGACCCAGTACTTC. Its protein product is CASSRDRVIGETQYF.

The chain has TRBV18 and TRBJ2-1; 8 bases match TRBD1. The CDR3 is 15 residues long. Losses at the gene ends were 3 bases for V and 5 bases for J; bases not matched to a gene: 6. Germline V lookup: CDR1 KGHSH, CDR2 LQKENI. The CDR3 DNA reads TGTGCCAGCTCACCGGGGACAGGCAAAAACAATGAGCAGTTCTTC. It translates to CASSPGTGKNNEQFF.

This rearrangement joins TRBV2 to TRBJ2-1, with TRBD1 identical over 8 bases. CDR3 size: 14 residues. V dropped 7 bases and J dropped 5; count of bases not matched to a gene: 7. Germline V gene lookup returns CDR1 SNHLY and CDR2 FYNNEI. CDR3 sequence: CASTLGQVNNEQFF. CDR3 bases: TGTGCCAGCACTCTGGGACAGGTTAACAATGAGCAGTTCTTC.

The chain is built from TRBV29-1 and TRBJ1-4; D remains unclear. Trimming took off 3 bases at V and 7 bases at J, with 6 bases between the two ends. The CDR3 has 11 residues. Germline-derived CDR1 and CDR2 are SQVTM and ANQGSEA. The CDR3 DNA reads as TGCAGCGTTGATCGGGGTGAAAAACTGTTTTTT. Its translation: CSVDRGEKLFF.

The chain is built from TRBV25-1 and TRBJ2-3, with TRBD1 matching 10 bases. In germline, CDR1 is MGHDK, CDR2 SYGVNS. The J segment lost 2 bases and the V segment lost 5 bases, leaving 7 bases of the junction unmatched. The CDR3 sequence is 16 residues long. Here the CDR3 reads CASSSRTGGTTDTQYF. The CDR3 bases are TGTGCCAGCAGTTCCCGGACAGGGGGGACCACAGATACGCAGTATTTT. The full variable domain, in which reference TRBV25-1 and TRBJ2-3 provide the parts outside the CDR3, is EADIYQTPRYLVIGTGKKITLECSQTMGHDKMYWYQQDPGMELHLIHYSYGVNSTEKGDLSSESTVSRIRTEHFPLTLESARPSHTSQYLCASSSRTGGTTDTQYFGPGTRLTVL.

The genes are TRBV23-1 and TRBJ2-3; tentative D call: TRBD2 (6 bases). TRBV23-1 is recorded as an ORF, its role being uncertain. Deletions cut 6 bases from V and 5 bases from J, with 15 bases between. The CDR3 extends over 14 amino acids. The CDR3 DNA reads TGCGCCAGCAGCCGATGGCGGGGCAGAGATACGCAGTATTTT. It is translated as CASSRWRGRDTQYF.

The rearrangement links TRBV19 to TRBJ1-1; D might be TRBD1 (5 bases). Germline loops: CDR1 LNHDA, CDR2 SQIVND (reference sequence). The CDR3 spans 14 residues. V was trimmed by 5 bases and J by 1 base, leaving 11 bases between them. DNA of the CDR3: TGTGCCAGTAGTGGTCTGACAGCGAACACTGAAGCTTTCTTT. Its protein is CASSGLTANTEAFF. Looking up the rest from reference TRBV19 and TRBJ1-1 gives the full variable domain: DGGITQSPKYLFRKEGQNVTLSCEQNLNHDAMYWYRQDPGQGLRLIYYSQIVNDFQKGDIAEGYSVSREKKESFPLTVTSAQKNPTAFYLCASSGLTANTEAFFGQGTRLTVV.

V gene TRBV7-2 combines with J gene TRBJ2-1; 9 bases map to TRBD2. The junction had 9 bases not matched to a gene; V was cut back by 3 bases and J by 9 bases. CDR1 SGHTA and CDR2 FQGNSA come from the germline V gene. The CDR3 totals 15 residues. The CDR3 DNA follows: TGTGCCAGCAGCTTGGGCGGGGGGGCCCTCGGTGAGCAGTTCTTC. Amino acids: CASSLGGGALGEQFF.

This sequence joins TRBV28 and TRBJ2-7, with D uncertain. Per the germline V gene, CDR1 is MDHEN and CDR2 is SYDVKM. V was shortened by 1 base and J by 3 bases, with 4 bases between the two germline ends. This CDR3 region has 12 residues. CDR3 protein: CASSLSNYEQYF. CDR3 DNA sequence: TGTGCCAGCAGTTTATCTAACTACGAGCAGTACTTC. Together with reference TRBV28 and TRBJ2-7, the CDR3 gives the full variable domain: DVKVTQSSRYLVKRTGEKVFLECVQDMDHENMFWYRQDPGLGLRLIYFSYDVKMKEKGDIPEGYSVSREKKERFSLILESASTNQTSMYLCASSLSNYEQYFGPGTRLTVT.

On this clone: A junction end diverges from the germline sequence, so it may reflect a read error. V usage is TRBV7-7 and J usage is TRBJ2-1; tentatively, D is TRBD2 (6 bases). Germline CDR1 SSHAT, CDR2 FNYEAQ (reference sequence). This CDR3 has 15 residues. CDR3 in DNA: TGTGCTAGCAGCCCGCTAGCGCGGGGCAACAATGAGCAGTTCTTC. Translated: CASSPLARGNNEQFF.

The genes are TRBV6-5 and TRBJ2-5, with 9 bases that match TRBD1. Trimming at V came to 0 bases and at J to 5 bases, leaving 4 bases not matched to a gene. Germline CDR1 reads MNHEY; CDR2 reads SVGAGI. There are 15 residues in the CDR3. The CDR3 reads CASSYSGTGKETQYF. The CDR3 coding sequence is TGTGCCAGCAGTTACTCCGGGACAGGGAAGGAGACCCAGTACTTC.

The chain joins TRBV3-1 (or the pseudogene TRBV3-2) to TRBJ2-1; 8 bases align to TRBD2. The CDR3 loop spans 14 amino acids. In germline, CDR1 is LGHDT, CDR2 YNNKEL (reference sequence). Trimming removed 0 bases from V and 9 bases from J; junction bases left unmatched: 4. The chain's CDR3 is CASSQERGAGEQFF. DNA of the CDR3: TGTGCCAGCAGCCAAGAGCGGGGGGCAGGTGAGCAGTTCTTC.

V gene TRBV18 combines with J gene TRBJ1-3, with D possibly TRBD1 on 5 matching bases. CDR1 and CDR2 (germline): KGHSH, LQKENI. Trimming shortened V by 0 bases and J by 0 bases, and 12 bases separated the two germline ends. This CDR3 spans 17 amino acids. The CDR3 protein is CASSPPGLGASGNTIYF. CDR3 nucleotides: TGTGCCAGCTCACCACCCGGGCTAGGGGCCTCTGGAAACACCATATATTTT.

The CDR3 DNA reads as TGTGCCAGCAGCTTACGGACAGGGTCTAAGTATAGCAATCAGCCCCAGCATTTT. Protein sequence: CASSLRTGSKYSNQPQHF. This chain connects TRBV7-6 to TRBJ1-5; 8 positions agree with TRBD1. CDR1 SGHVS and CDR2 FNYEAQ come from the germline V gene. The CDR3 is 18 residues long. The V and J ends lost 2 bases and 0 bases, in that order; junction bases with no gene match: 9.

The rearrangement joins TRBV7-9 to TRBJ2-7; a weak D match, TRBD1 (6 bases). The CDR3 covers 13 residues. V was trimmed by 5 bases and J by 2 bases, leaving 10 bases between them. Germline V gene lookup returns CDR1 SEHNR and CDR2 FQNEAQ (reference sequence). CDR3 region: CASSRQGTYEQYF. In DNA, the CDR3 is TGTGCCAGCAGCCGTCAGGGGACCTACGAGCAGTACTTC.

CDR3 region: CASSWGHSYEQYF. The CDR3 DNA is TGTGCCAGCAGTTGGGGCCACTCCTACGAGCAGTACTTC. The chain recombines TRBV12-3 or TRBV12-4 with TRBJ2-7; the D gene is possibly TRBD1 (5 bases). Deletions cut 4 bases from V and 0 bases from J, with 7 bases between. The CDR3 is 13 residues long.

Only one count was recorded for this clone. The chain recombines TRBV2 with TRBJ2-2; 10 nucleotides agree with TRBD2. The CDR3 totals 16 residues. Germline V CDR1 and CDR2: SNHLY, FYNNEI. Trimming at V came to 6 bases and at J to 6 bases, leaving 10 bases not matched to a gene. The CDR3 spells CASRHGLADLAGELFF. CDR3 sequence (DNA): TGTGCCAGCAGGCACGGACTAGCGGACCTCGCCGGGGAGCTGTTTTTT.

The rearrangement links TRBV4-1 to TRBJ2-3, with 10 bases matching TRBD2. Germline V CDR1 and CDR2: MGHRA, YSYEKL. V gave up 0 bases and J gave up 4 bases; unmatched junction bases: 7. The CDR3 is 17 amino acids. The CDR3 region is CASSQDRELAGADTQYF. Written as DNA, the CDR3 is TGCGCCAGCAGCCAAGATCGAGAGCTAGCGGGGGCAGATACGCAGTATTTT.